One sample yielded the 15 T cell receptor beta chains listed below, sequenced in a study of cytomegalovirus exposure and HLA in healthy donors. Amplification used 60 Vbeta primers and 13 Jbeta primers. Measured with immunoSEQ multiplex PCR; TCRdb has only the in-frame clones, and not every one. The sample shows about 170,000 clones, more than 65% of them seen only once. The source material was PBMCs. Receptors were obtained from a male donor in good health and CMV-seronegative.

This sequence joins TRBV5-5 and TRBJ2-7, with TRBD1 matching 7 bases. This CDR3 comprises 18 residues. The junction had 13 bases not matched to a gene; V was cut back by 0 bases and J by 1 base. Germline V gene data show CDR1 as SGHKS and CDR2 as YYEKEE (reference sequence). The CDR3 is CASSLARAGGLLSYEQYF. CDR3 nucleotide sequence: TGTGCCAGCAGCTTGGCGCGGGCAGGGGGTCTTTTATCCTACGAGCAGTACTTC.

V and J are TRBV4-3 and TRBJ1-2; the D gene is possibly TRBD1 (6 bases). The CDR3 covers 14 residues. Germline V gene sequence: CDR1 LGHNA, CDR2 YSLEER. Deletions cut 1 base from V and 5 bases from J, with 11 bases between. DNA for the CDR3: TGCGCCAGCAGCCAAGTCTCACAGGGATATGGCTACACCTTC. It translates to CASSQVSQGYGYTF.

The chain is built from TRBV5-1 and TRBJ1-2, with TRBD1 identical over 8 bases. CDR1 SGHRS and CDR2 YFSETQ come from the germline V gene. The CDR3 is 15 amino acids. Unmatched junction bases numbered 16, after V lost 7 bases and J lost 8 bases. This chain's CDR3 is CASWTGSSVREGYTF. The DNA of the CDR3 is TGCGCCAGCTGGACAGGGAGTTCCGTTCGGGAGGGCTACACCTTC.

This clone came up a few times. The chain has TRBV5-3 and TRBJ2-5; 9 nucleotides agree with TRBD2. TRBV5-3 is identified as an open reading frame with a role that is uncertain. The CDR3 consists of 15 residues. V dropped 4 bases and J dropped 5; count of bases not matched to a gene: 9. The DNA for the CDR3 is TGTGCCAGAAGCATTGCCGGGACTAGCCGGGAGACCCAGTACTTC. It encodes CARSIAGTSRETQYF.

This chain uses TRBV9 with TRBJ2-5, with 7 positions matching TRBD2. The J call is in doubt because the DNA end fits TRBJ2-7 better. Germline V gives CDR1 SGDLS, CDR2 YYNGEE. This CDR3 has 15 residues. Written as DNA, the CDR3 is TGTGCCAGCAGCGCCCATGGCGCTAGCGGCTACGAGCAGTACTTC. Translating it yields CASSAHGASGYEQYF.

The J gene is TRBJ2-3, the V gene TRBV9; no clear D. The germline V gene encodes CDR1 SGDLS and CDR2 YYNGEE. Deletions cut 0 bases from V and 3 bases from J, with 17 bases between. The CDR3 runs to 17 residues. The CDR3 spells CASSVALTGSGTDTQYF. CDR3 bases: TGTGCCAGCAGCGTAGCTCTCACGGGTAGTGGTACAGATACGCAGTATTTT.

The chain is built from TRBV2 and TRBJ2-2; 9 positions match TRBD1. The germline CDR1 and CDR2 sequences are SNHLY and FYNNEI. The CDR3 consists of 19 residues. The V segment lost 5 bases and the J segment 6 bases; nucleotides outside the gene matches: 19. Here the CDR3 DNA reads TGTGCCAGCAGTCCGACCCTTGGACAGGGGAGTTCTCTTGCCGGGGAGCTGTTTTTT. Protein product: CASSPTLGQGSSLAGELFF.

V is TRBV2 and J is TRBJ1-3; 7 nucleotides agree with TRBD1. The V gene's germline CDR1 is SNHLY and CDR2 FYNNEI. J gave up 0 bases and V 6 bases, and 8 bases lay outside the gene matches. CDR3 length equals 16 residues. The CDR3 nucleotides are TGTGCCAGCAGCCTAAACAGGGGAGCCTCTGGAAACACCATATATTTT. It specifies CASSLNRGASGNTIYF.

This clone has more than one count but fewer than ten. V gene TRBV5-1 combines with J gene TRBJ2-7, with D maybe TRBD2 (5 bases). Germline lookup yields CDR1 SGHRS and CDR2 YFSETQ. The CDR3 is made up of 14 amino acids. The ends were cut back, 4 bases at V and 0 bases at J, with 11 bases in the middle. Here the CDR3 DNA reads TGCGCCAGCAGCAGGGAGCTGAGCTCCTACGAGCAGTACTTC. Amino acids: CASSRELSSYEQYF.

In regard to this clone: Other DNA sequences from this sample encode an identical CDR3 as well. V usage is TRBV4-1 and J usage is TRBJ2-1, with TRBD1 identical over 8 bases. The trim removed 2 bases at V and 6 bases at J, leaving 15 bases unmatched. The CDR3 has 18 residues. Looked up from germline, CDR1 is MGHRA and CDR2 is YSYEKL. The CDR3 is CASSQLGQALRVGNEQFF. The CDR3 nucleotides are TGCGCCAGCAGCCAATTGGGACAGGCCCTTAGGGTTGGCAATGAGCAGTTCTTC.

V gene TRBV9 combines with J gene TRBJ2-7; D is possibly TRBD2 (5 bases). V was trimmed by 0 bases and J by 1 base, leaving 11 bases between them. CDR3 length equals 15 residues. CDR1 is SGDLS, CDR2 YYNGEE, per germline. DNA of the CDR3: TGTGCCAGCAGCGTAGGTCTTGGCGGGTCCTACGAGCAGTACTTC. The encoded protein is CASSVGLGGSYEQYF.

The chain carries TRBV5-1 and TRBJ2-1; D may be TRBD1 (6 bases). Germline V gene lookup returns CDR1 SGHRS and CDR2 YFSETQ. CDR3 length: 15 residues. The germline V and J ends were trimmed by 6 bases and 0 bases, with 13 bases remaining between them. Written as DNA, the CDR3 is TGCGCCAGCAATAGGGGGTCAAGCTCCTACAATGAGCAGTTCTTC. This codes for CASNRGSSSYNEQFF.

The sample holds a few counts of this clone. The V and J genes are TRBV7-9 and TRBJ1-5; 9 bases map to TRBD1. There are 15 residues in the CDR3. J gave up 4 bases and V 5 bases, and 6 bases lay outside the gene matches. The germline CDR1 and CDR2 sequences are SEHNR and FQNEAQ (reference sequence). The chain's CDR3 is CASSGPGQGNQPQHF. CDR3 nucleotide sequence: TGTGCCAGCAGCGGGCCGGGACAGGGAAATCAGCCCCAGCATTTT.

V usage is TRBV28 and J usage is TRBJ1-1; 7 nucleotides agree with TRBD1. The CDR3 spans 14 residues. In germline, CDR1 is MDHEN, CDR2 SYDVKM. After removal of 4 bases from V and 4 bases from J, the junction contained 6 bases not matched to a gene. Written as DNA, the CDR3 is TGTGCCAGCAGTTGGAGACAGGGTGGCACTGAAGCTTTCTTT. Encoded protein: CASSWRQGGTEAFF.

As DNA, the CDR3 is TGTGCCAGCAGTTTGAGGACAGGGAATCCCTTCTCGAACACCGGGGAGCTGTTTTTT. Amino acid sequence: CASSLRTGNPFSNTGELFF. The chain is built from TRBV28 and TRBJ2-2, with 8 bases lining up with TRBD1. The germline gives CDR1 MDHEN, CDR2 SYDVKM. The trim removed 3 bases at V and 0 bases at J, leaving 12 bases unmatched. The CDR3 is made up of 19 amino acids.